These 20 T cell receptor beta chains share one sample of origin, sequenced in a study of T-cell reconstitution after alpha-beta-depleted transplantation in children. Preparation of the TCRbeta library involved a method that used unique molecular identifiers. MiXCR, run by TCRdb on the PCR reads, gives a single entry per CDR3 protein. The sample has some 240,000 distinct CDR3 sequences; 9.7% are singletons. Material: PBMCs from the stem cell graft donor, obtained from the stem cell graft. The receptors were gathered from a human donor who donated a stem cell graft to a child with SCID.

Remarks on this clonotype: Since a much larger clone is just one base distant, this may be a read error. CDR3 sequence reads: CASSHGAELNQETQYF. The CDR3 bases are TGTGCCAGCAGCCACGGAGCGGAACTGAACCAAGAGACCCAGTACTTC. The rearrangement uses TRBV3-1 and TRBJ2-5, with a tentative D call TRBD2 (5 bases). Germline loops: CDR1 LGHDT, CDR2 YNNKEL (reference sequence). The CDR3 contains 16 residues. Trimming removed 3 bases at V and 0 bases at J, with 14 bases between.

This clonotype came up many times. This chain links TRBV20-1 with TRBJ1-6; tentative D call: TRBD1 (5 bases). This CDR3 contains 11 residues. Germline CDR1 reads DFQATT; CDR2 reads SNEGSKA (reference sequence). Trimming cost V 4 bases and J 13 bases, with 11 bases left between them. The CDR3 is CSAKGREPLHF. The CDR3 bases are TGCAGTGCTAAAGGCAGGGAGCCCCTCCACTTT.

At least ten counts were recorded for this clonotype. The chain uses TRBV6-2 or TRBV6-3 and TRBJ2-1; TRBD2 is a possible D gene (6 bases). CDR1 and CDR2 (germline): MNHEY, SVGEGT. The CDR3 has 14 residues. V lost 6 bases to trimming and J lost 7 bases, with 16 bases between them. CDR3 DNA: TGTGCCAGCAGCCCAGCCGGGGGTAAAAATGAGCAGTTCTTC. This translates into CASSPAGGKNEQFF.

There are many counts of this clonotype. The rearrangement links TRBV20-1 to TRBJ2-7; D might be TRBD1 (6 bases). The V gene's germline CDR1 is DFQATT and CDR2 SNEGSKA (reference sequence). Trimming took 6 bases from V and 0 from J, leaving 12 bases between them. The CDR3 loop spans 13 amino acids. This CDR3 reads CSAHRDTSYEQYF. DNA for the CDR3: TGCAGTGCCCACCGGGACACCTCCTACGAGCAGTACTTC.

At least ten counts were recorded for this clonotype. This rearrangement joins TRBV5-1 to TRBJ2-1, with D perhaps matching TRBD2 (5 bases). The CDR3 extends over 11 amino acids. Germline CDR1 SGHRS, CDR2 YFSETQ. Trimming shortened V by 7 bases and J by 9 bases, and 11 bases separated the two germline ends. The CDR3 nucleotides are TGCGCCAGCTCCTTCGCGGGTGAGCAGTTCTTC. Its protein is CASSFAGEQFF.

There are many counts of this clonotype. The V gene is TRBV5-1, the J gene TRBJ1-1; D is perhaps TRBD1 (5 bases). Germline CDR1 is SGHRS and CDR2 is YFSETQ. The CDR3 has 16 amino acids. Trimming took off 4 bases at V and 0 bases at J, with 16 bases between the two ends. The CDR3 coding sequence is TGCGCCAGCAGCCGGCAGGGCCGGAATATGAACACTGAAGCTTTCTTT. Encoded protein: CASSRQGRNMNTEAFF.

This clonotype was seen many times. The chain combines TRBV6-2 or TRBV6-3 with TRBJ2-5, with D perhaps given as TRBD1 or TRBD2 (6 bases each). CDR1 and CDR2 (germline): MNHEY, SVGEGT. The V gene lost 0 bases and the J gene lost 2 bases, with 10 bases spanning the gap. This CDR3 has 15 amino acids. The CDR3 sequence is CASSYSRGRQETQYF. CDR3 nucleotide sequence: TGTGCCAGCAGTTACTCGAGGGGGAGGCAAGAGACCCAGTACTTC.

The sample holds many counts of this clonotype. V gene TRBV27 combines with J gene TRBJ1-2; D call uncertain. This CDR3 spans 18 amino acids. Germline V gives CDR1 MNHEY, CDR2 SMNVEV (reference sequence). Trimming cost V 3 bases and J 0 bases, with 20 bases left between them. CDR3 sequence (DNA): TGTGCCAGCAGTTTCATGGGCAGTGCCCCGTCTCCTAACTATGGCTACACCTTC. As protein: CASSFMGSAPSPNYGYTF.

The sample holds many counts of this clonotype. CDR3 sequence (DNA): TGTGCCAGCAGTGCCGGACGGAGCTACGAGCAGTACTTC. Encoded protein: CASSAGRSYEQYF. The V and J genes are TRBV2 and TRBJ2-7; D ambiguous. Germline V gene data show CDR1 as SNHLY and CDR2 as FYNNEI. The CDR3 has 13 residues. V lost 4 bases, J lost 3 bases, and 10 bases lay in between.

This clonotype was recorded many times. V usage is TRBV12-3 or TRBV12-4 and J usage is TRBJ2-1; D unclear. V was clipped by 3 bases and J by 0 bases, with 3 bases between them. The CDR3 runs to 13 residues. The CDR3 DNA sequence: TGTGCCAGCAGTTTCGGCTCCTACAATGAGCAGTTCTTC. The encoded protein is CASSFGSYNEQFF.

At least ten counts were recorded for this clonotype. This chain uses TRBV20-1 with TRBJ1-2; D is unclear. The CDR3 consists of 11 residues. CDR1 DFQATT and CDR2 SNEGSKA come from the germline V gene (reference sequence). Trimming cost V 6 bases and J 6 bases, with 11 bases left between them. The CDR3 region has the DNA TGCAGTGCGCCCCTGAGAAATGGCTACACCTTC. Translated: CSAPLRNGYTF.

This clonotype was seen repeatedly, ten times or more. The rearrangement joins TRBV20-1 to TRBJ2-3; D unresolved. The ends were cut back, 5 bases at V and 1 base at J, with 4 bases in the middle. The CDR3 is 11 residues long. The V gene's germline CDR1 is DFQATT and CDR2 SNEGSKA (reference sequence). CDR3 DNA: TGCAGTGCTGCAGGCACAGATACGCAGTATTTT. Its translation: CSAAGTDTQYF.

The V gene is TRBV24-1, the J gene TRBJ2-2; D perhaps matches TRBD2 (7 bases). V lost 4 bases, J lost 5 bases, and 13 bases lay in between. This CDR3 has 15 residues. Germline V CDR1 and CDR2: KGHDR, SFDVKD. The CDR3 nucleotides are TGTGCCACCAGTGACCGGGGGGCAGGGACCGGGGAGCTGTTTTTT. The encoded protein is CATSDRGAGTGELFF.

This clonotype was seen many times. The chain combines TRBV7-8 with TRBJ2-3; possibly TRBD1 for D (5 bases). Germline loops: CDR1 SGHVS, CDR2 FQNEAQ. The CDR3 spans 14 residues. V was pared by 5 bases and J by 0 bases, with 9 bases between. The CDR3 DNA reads TGTGCCAGCAGCACAGGATACAGCACAGATACGCAGTATTTT. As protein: CASSTGYSTDTQYF.

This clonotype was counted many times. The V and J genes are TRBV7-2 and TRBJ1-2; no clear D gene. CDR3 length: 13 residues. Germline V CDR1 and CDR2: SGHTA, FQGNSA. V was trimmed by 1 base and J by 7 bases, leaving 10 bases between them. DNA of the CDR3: TGTGCCAGCAGCTTAGGGAGGGTGTCTGGCTACACCTTC. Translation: CASSLGRVSGYTF.

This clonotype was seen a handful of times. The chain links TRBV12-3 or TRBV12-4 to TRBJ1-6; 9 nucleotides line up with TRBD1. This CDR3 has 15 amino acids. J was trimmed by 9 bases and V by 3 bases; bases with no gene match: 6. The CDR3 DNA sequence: TGTGCCAGCAGTTTGCAGACAGGGGGTATTTCACCCCTCCACTTT. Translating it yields CASSLQTGGISPLHF.

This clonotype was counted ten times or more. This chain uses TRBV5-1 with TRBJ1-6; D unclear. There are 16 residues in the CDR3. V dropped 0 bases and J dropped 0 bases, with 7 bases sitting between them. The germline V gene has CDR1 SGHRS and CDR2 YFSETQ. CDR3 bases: TGCGCCAGCAGCTTGGACGGGAGCTCCTATAATTCACCCCTCCACTTT. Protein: CASSLDGSSYNSPLHF. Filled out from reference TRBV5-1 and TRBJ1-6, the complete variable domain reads KAGVTQTPRYLIKTRGQQVTLSCSPISGHRSVSWYQQTPGQGLQFLFEYFSETQRNKGNFPGRFSGRQFSNSRSEMNVSTLELGDSALYLCASSLDGSSYNSPLHFGNGTRLTVT.

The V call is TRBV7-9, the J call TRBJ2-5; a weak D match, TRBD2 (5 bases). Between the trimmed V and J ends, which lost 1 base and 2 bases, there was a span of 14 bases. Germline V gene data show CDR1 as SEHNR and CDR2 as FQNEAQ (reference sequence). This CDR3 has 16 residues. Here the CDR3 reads CASSLGAGAKQETQYF. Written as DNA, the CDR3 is TGTGCCAGCAGCTTAGGGGCGGGCGCCAAACAAGAGACCCAGTACTTC.

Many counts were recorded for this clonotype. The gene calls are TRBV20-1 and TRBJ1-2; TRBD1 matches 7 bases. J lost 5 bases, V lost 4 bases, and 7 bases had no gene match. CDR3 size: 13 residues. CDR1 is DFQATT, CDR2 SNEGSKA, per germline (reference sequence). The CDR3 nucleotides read TGCAGTGCTAAGCTTGGGACAGAATATGGCTACACCTTC. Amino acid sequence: CSAKLGTEYGYTF.

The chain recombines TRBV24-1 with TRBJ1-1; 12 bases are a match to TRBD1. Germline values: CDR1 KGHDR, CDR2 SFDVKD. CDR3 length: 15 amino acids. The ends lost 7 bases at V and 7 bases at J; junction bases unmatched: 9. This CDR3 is CATRPGQGAPGEAFF. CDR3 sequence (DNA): TGTGCCACCAGGCCGGGACAGGGGGCTCCCGGTGAAGCTTTCTTT.